A single sample is the source of the 15 T cell receptor delta chains below, sequenced in a study of Vδ1+ human thymocytes. General study results and limits: Highly polyclonal TRG and TRD repertoires with Gaussian CDR3 length distributions appeared in thymus.

These receptors have no identified antigens. RNA was extracted from the cells and then reverse transcribed. Multiplex PCR used pooled V-gene forward primers and a constant-region reverse primer to amplify CDR3s. TCRdb re-processed the multiplex PCR reads via CATT. In the table there are around 23,000 delta-chain clones, about 7% of which are singletons. Input material: Vdelta1+ gamma-delta thymocytes from the thymus. Regarding subset: FACS-sorted CD3+ TCRalphabeta- TCRVdelta1+ TCRVdelta2- thymocytes. These receptors all come from a girl under three years old who had congenital heart surgery.

The chain has TRDV1 and TRDJ1; D possibly matches TRDD2 or TRDD3 (6 bases each). The CDR3 consists of 19 residues. Between the trimmed V and J ends, which lost 5 bases and 3 bases, there was a span of 28 bases. Germline V gene sequence: CDR1 TSWWSYY, CDR2 QGS. The CDR3 DNA sequence: TGTGCTCTTGGGCCCCTAAGGGTCCTACCTGTACTGGGATCCGATAAACTCATCTTT. Translating it yields CALGPLRVLPVLGSDKLIF.

This clone has a handful of counts. The rearrangement links TRDV1 to TRDJ1, with TRDD3 matching 13 bases. CDR1 is TSWWSYY and CDR2 is QGS in the germline V gene. The CDR3 is 18 residues long. V dropped 1 base and J dropped 4; count of bases not matched to a gene: 9. DNA for the CDR3: TGTGCTCTTGGGGAACGTCCTACTGGGGGATACGTAGTCGATAAACTCATCTTT. Translation gives CALGERPTGGYVVDKLIF.

The chain employs TRDV1 and TRDJ1, with TRDD3 matching 13 bases. The V segment lost 2 bases and the J segment 4 bases; nucleotides outside the gene matches: 13. Germline V gene lookup returns CDR1 TSWWSYY and CDR2 QGS. The length of the CDR3 is 19 residues. The CDR3 DNA follows: TGTGCTCTTGGGGAAAATCCCTGGTACTGGGGGATACGGGGCGATAAACTCATCTTT. Residues: CALGENPWYWGIRGDKLIF.

This clone has a handful of counts. V gene TRDV1 combines with J gene TRDJ1; D remains ambiguous. V was clipped by 1 base and J by 1 base, with 4 bases between them. The CDR3 extends over 13 amino acids. Germline CDR1 and CDR2: TSWWSYY and QGS. The CDR3 sequence is CALGEQLTDKLIF. For the CDR3, the DNA is TGTGCTCTTGGGGAACAACTCACCGATAAACTCATCTTT.

This clone was seen a handful of times. V usage is TRAV29/DV5 and J usage is TRDJ1; a weak D match, TRDD3 (6 bases). Germline CDR1 and CDR2: NSMFDY and ISSIKDK. The length of the CDR3 is 13 residues. Trimming took off 3 bases at V and 5 bases at J, with 14 bases between the two ends. The CDR3 DNA reads TGTGCAGCAATCGACTCCCTGGGGGATAAACTCATCTTT. This sequence encodes CAAIDSLGDKLIF. The whole variable domain, remainder taken from reference TRAV29/DV5 and TRDJ1, is DQQVKQNSPSLSVQEGRISILNCDYTNSMFDYFLWYKKYPAEGPTFLISISSIKDKNEDGRFTVFLNKSAKHLSLHIVPSQPGDSAVYFCAAIDSLGDKLIFGKGTRVTVEP.

The chain is built from TRDV1 and TRDJ1; a weak D match, TRDD3 (5 bases). Germline loops: CDR1 TSWWSYY, CDR2 QGS. Trimming removed 2 bases at V and 0 bases at J, with 19 bases between. There are 18 residues in the CDR3. Here the CDR3 reads CALGESLARGLYTDKLIF. CDR3 in DNA: TGTGCTCTTGGGGAAAGCCTAGCGCGGGGGTTGTACACCGATAAACTCATCTTT.

Of note for this clone: Its ends do not fully match the called genes, so a read error is possible. The chain uses TRDV1 and TRDJ1; TRDD2 aligns across 7 bases. As TCRdb names no J gene, one was assigned here on the basis of a DNA match to germline. The germline V gene encodes CDR1 TSWWSYY and CDR2 QGS. The CDR3 loop spans 21 amino acids. The CDR3 bases are TGTGCCCTTGGGGAAGGTGGGCCTTCCTGGTCGCTAGGGATGCCCGGGGATAAACTCATCTTT. Protein sequence: CALGEGGPSWSLGMPGDKLIF.

By proportion, this clone is medium-sized. V usage is TRDV2 and J usage is TRDJ1, with a tentative D call TRDD3 (6 bases). V dropped 5 bases and J dropped 0 bases, with 18 bases sitting between them. The CDR3 is 16 residues long. Looked up from germline, CDR1 is GEAIGNYY and CDR2 is EKD. CDR3 protein: CACVRIPIPDTDKLIF. In DNA, the CDR3 is TGTGCCTGTGTCAGGATACCCATCCCGGACACCGATAAACTCATCTTT.

The chain carries TRDV1 and TRDJ1; 10 bases match TRDD3. With 0 bases clipped from V and 0 bases from J, the junction kept 7 bases outside the gene matches. The CDR3 runs to 18 residues. Germline CDR1 reads TSWWSYY; CDR2 reads QGS. In DNA, the CDR3 is TGTGCTCTTGGGGAACTCGAGGGGGATACGGAGTACACCGATAAACTCATCTTT. Translated, it gives CALGELEGDTEYTDKLIF.

This clone has only a few counts. The chain carries TRDV1 and TRDJ1; D gene uncertain. The germline V and J ends were trimmed by 0 bases and 2 bases, with 13 bases remaining between them. Germline V gives CDR1 TSWWSYY, CDR2 QGS. CDR3 length equals 16 residues. The chain's CDR3 is CALGELLPGVTDKLIF. The DNA for the CDR3 is TGTGCTCTTGGGGAACTCCTCCCCGGAGTTACCGATAAACTCATCTTT.

The rearrangement uses TRDV1 and TRDJ1, with 9 bases that match TRDD3. The CDR3 has 22 residues. CDR1 TSWWSYY and CDR2 QGS come from the germline V gene. V lost 3 bases, J lost 2 bases, and 25 bases stayed unmatched. CDR3 sequence: CALGEPGLGIRWGVLGTDKLIF. The CDR3 DNA reads as TGTGCTCTTGGGGAGCCCGGCTTGGGGATACGATGGGGGGTCCTGGGGACCGATAAACTCATCTTT.

This clone was observed a handful of times. The chain has TRDV1 and TRDJ1, with 8 positions matching TRDD3. The ends lost 7 bases at V and 10 bases at J; junction bases unmatched: 11. Per germline, CDR1 TSWWSYY and CDR2 QGS. This CDR3 has 13 residues. The CDR3 loop is CALALQGDRGLIF. The CDR3 nucleotides are TGTGCTCTTGCCCTACAGGGGGATAGGGGACTCATCTTT.

This clone is medium-sized. This CDR3 is also generated by other DNA sequences in the sample. The chain has TRDV2 and TRDJ1; D could derive from TRDD2 or TRDD3 (6 bases each). The CDR3 loop spans 18 amino acids. CDR1 and CDR2 from the germline V gene are GEAIGNYY and EKD. V was cut by 3 bases and J by 0 bases, with 22 bases left in between. The DNA for the CDR3 is TGTGCCTGTGACCCCTCCTACGAACTGGGCCAAGACACCGATAAACTCATCTTT. Protein product: CACDPSYELGQDTDKLIF.

The chain links TRDV1 to TRDJ1; possible D gene TRDD3, 6 bases. The germline V gene encodes CDR1 TSWWSYY and CDR2 QGS. V lost 2 bases and J 0 bases, leaving 22 bases between the germline ends. The CDR3 covers 19 residues. CDR3 nucleotide sequence: TGTGCTCTTGGGGAAGTGCGGTGGGGATCCGAGCAGTACACCGATAAACTCATCTTT. As protein: CALGEVRWGSEQYTDKLIF.

V usage is TRDV1 and J usage is TRDJ1; TRDD3 agrees at 12 bases. The junction had 12 bases not matched to a gene; V was cut back by 2 bases and J by 8 bases. Germline CDR1 is TSWWSYY and CDR2 is QGS. The CDR3 totals 17 residues. The CDR3 region is CALGEYLGDTGWGKLIF. The CDR3 DNA follows: TGTGCTCTTGGGGAATACCTGGGGGATACGGGTTGGGGCAAACTCATCTTT.